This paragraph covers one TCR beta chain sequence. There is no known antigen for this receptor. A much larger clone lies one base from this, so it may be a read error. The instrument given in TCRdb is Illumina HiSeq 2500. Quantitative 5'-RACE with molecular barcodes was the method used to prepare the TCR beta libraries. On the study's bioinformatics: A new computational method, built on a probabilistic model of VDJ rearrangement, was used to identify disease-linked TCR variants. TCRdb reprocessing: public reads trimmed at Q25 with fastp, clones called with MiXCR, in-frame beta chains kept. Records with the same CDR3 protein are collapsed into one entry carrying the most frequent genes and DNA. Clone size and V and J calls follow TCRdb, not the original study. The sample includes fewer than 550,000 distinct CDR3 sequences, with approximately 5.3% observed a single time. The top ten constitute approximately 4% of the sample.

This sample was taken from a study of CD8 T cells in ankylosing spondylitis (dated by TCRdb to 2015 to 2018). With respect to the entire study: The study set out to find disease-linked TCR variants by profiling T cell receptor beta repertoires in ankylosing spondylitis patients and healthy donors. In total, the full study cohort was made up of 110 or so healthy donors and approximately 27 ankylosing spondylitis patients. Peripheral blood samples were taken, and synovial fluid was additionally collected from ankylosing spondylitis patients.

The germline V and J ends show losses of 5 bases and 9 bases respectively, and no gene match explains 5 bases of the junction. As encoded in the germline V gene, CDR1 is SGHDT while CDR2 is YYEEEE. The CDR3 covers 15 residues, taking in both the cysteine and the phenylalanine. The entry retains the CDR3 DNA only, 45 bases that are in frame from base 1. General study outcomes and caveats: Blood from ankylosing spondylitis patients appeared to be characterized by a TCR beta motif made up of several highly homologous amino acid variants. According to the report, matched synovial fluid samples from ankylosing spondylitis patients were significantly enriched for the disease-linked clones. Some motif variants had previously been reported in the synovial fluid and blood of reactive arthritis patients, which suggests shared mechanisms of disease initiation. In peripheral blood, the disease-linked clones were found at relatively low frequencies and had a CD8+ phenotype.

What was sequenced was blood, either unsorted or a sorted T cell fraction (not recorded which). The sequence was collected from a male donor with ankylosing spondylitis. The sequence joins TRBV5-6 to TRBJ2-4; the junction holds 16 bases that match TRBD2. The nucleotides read TGTGCCAGCAGAGAGGGACTAGCGGGAGGGGCCATTCAGTACTTC. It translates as CASREGLAGGAIQYF.